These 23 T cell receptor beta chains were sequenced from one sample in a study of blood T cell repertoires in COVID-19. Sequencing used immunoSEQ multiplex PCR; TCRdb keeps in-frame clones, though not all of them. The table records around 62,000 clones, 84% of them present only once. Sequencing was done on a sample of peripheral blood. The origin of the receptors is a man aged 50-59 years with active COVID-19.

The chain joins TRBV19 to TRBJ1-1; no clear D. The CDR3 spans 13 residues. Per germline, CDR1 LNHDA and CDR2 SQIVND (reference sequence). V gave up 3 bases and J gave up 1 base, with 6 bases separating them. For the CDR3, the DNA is TGTGCCAGTAGTATTACGGGGAACACTGAAGCTTTCTTT. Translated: CASSITGNTEAFF.

In nucleotides, the CDR3 is TGTGCCAGCAGCCAAGATCCCCAGGGGGGCTATGGCTACACCTTC. This encodes CASSQDPQGGYGYTF. The rearrangement links TRBV3-1 (or the pseudogene TRBV3-2) to TRBJ1-2; 7 bases are a match to TRBD1. Losses at the gene ends were 0 bases for V and 4 bases for J; bases not matched to a gene: 5. The CDR3 is 15 amino acids. Germline V gene sequence: CDR1 LGHDT, CDR2 YNNKEL (reference sequence).

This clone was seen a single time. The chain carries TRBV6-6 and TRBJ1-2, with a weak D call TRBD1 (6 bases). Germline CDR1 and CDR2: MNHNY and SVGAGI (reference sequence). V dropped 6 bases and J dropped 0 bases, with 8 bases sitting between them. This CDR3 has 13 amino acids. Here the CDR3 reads CASSGTSNYGYTF. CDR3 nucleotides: TGTGCCAGCAGCGGGACATCTAACTATGGCTACACCTTC.

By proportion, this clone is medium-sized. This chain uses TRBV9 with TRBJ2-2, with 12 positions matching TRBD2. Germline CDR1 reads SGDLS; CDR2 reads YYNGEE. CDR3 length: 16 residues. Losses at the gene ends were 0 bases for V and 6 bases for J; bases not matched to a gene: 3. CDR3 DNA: TGTGCCAGCAGCGTAGGACTAGCGGGAGTGGCCGGGGAGCTGTTTTTT. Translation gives CASSVGLAGVAGELFF.

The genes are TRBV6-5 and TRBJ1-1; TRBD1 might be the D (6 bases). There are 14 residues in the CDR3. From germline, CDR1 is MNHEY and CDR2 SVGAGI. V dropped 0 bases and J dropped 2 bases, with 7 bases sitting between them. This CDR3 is CASSYSDSNTEAFF. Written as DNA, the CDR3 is TGTGCCAGCAGTTACTCGGACAGTAACACTGAAGCTTTCTTT.

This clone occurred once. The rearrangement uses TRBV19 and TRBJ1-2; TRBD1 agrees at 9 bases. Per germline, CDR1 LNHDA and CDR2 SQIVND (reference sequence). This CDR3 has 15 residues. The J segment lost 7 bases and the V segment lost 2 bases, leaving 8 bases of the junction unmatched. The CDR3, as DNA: TGTGCCAGTAGTATAACCCCGGACAGGGGAGCTGGCTACACCTTC. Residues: CASSITPDRGAGYTF.

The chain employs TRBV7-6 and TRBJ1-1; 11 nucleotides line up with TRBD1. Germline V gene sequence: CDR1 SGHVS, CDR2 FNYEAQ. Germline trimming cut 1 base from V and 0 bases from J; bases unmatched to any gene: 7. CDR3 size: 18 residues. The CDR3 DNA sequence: TGTGCCAGCAGCTTAGGGACAGGGGGCAGCGCCATGAACACTGAAGCTTTCTTT. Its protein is CASSLGTGGSAMNTEAFF. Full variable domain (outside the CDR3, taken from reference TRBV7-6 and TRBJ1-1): GAGVSQSPRYKVTKRGQDVALRCDPISGHVSLYWYRQALGQGPEFLTYFNYEAQQDKSGLPNDRFSAERPEGSISTLTIQRTEQRDSAMYRCASSLGTGGSAMNTEAFFGQGTRLTVV.

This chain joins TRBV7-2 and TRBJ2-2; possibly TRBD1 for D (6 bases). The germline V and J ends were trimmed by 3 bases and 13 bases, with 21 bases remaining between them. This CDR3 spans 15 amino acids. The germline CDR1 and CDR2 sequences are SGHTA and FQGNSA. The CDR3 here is CASSLRPTGPRRLFF. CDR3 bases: TGTGCCAGCAGCTTGCGACCGACAGGTCCGAGGCGGCTGTTTTTT.

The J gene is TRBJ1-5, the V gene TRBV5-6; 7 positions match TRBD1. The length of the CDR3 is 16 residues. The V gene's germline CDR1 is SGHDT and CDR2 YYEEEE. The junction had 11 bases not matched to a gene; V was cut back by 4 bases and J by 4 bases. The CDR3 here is CASSPNRGSENQPQHF. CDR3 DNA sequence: TGTGCCAGCAGCCCAAACAGGGGAAGCGAGAATCAGCCCCAGCATTTT.

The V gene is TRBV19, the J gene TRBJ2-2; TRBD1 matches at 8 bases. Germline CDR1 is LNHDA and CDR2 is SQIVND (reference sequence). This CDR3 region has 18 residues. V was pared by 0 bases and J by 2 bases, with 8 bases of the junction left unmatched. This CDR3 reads CASSIDQRGTGNTGELFF. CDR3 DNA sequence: TGTGCCAGTAGTATAGATCAAAGGGGGACAGGAAACACCGGGGAGCTGTTTTTT.

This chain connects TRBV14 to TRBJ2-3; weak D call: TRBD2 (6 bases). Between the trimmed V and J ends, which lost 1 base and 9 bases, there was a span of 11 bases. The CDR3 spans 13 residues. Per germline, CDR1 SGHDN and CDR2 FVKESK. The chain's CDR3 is CASSQGSGVTQYF. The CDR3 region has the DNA TGTGCCAGCAGCCAAGGGTCGGGGGTCACGCAGTATTTT. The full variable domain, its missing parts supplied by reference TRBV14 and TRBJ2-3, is EAGVTQFPSHSVIEKGQTVTLRCDPISGHDNLYWYRRVMGKEIKFLLHFVKESKQDESGMPNNRFLAERTGGTYSTLKVQPAELEDSGVYFCASSQGSGVTQYFGPGTRLTVL.

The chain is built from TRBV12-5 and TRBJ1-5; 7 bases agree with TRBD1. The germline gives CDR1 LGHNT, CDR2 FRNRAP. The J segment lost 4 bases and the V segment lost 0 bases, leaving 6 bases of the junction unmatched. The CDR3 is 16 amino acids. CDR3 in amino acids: CASGLVTGVGNQPQHF. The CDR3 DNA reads TGTGCTAGTGGTTTGGTTACAGGGGTCGGAAATCAGCCCCAGCATTTT.

In DNA form, the CDR3 reads TGTGCCAGCAGCCAAGTCGTGGCGGAGCTAGATACGCAGTATTTT. This translates into CASSQVVAELDTQYF. The gene calls are TRBV3-1 (or the pseudogene TRBV3-2) and TRBJ2-3; no firm D call. Germline CDR1 is LGHDT and CDR2 is YNNKEL (reference sequence). CDR3 size: 15 residues. Between the trimmed V and J ends, which lost 1 base and 5 bases, there was a span of 13 bases.

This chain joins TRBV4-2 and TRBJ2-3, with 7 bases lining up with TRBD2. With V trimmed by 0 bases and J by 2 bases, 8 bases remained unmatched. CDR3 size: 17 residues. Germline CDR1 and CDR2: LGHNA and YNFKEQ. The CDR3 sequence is CASSQDPREGLTDTQYF. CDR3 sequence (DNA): TGTGCCAGCAGCCAAGATCCGAGGGAGGGACTCACAGATACGCAGTATTTT.

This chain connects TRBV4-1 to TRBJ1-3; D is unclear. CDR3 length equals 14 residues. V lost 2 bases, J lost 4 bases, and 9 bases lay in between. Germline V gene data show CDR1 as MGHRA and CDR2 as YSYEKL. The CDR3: CASSQSAVGNTIYF. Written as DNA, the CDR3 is TGCGCCAGCAGCCAATCAGCGGTAGGAAACACCATATATTTT.

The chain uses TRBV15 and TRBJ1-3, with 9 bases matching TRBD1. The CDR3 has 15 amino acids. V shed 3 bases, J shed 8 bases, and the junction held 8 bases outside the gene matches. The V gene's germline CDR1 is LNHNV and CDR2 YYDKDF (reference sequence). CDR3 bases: TGTGCCACCAGCAGGGGACAGGGTGGGTCGGACACCATATATTTT. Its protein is CATSRGQGGSDTIYF.

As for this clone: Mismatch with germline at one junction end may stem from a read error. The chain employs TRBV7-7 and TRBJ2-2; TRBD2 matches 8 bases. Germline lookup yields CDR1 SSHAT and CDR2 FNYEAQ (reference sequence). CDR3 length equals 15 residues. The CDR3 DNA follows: TGTGCTAGCAGCCCCGCGGGGGGTCCCACCGGGGAGCTGTTTTTT. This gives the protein CASSPAGGPTGELFF.

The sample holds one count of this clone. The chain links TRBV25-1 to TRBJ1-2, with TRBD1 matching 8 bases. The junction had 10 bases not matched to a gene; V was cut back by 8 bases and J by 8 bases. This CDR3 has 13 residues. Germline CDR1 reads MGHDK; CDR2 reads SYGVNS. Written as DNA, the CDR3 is TGTGCCAGCCATAATCAGGGGGCTGGGGGCTACACCTTC. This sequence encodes CASHNQGAGGYTF.

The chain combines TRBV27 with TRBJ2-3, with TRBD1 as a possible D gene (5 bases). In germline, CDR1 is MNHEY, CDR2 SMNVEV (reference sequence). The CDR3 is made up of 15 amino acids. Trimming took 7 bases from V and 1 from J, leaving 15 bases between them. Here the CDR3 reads CASNYLVGGTDTQYF. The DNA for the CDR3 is TGTGCCAGCAATTACCTCGTAGGGGGCACAGATACGCAGTATTTT.

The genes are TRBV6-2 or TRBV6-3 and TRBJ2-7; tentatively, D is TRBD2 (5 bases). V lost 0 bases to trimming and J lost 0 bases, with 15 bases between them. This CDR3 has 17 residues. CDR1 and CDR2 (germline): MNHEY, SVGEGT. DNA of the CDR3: TGTGCCAGCAGTTACTCGTCCGGGAAGTGGAGCTCCTACGAGCAGTACTTC. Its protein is CASSYSSGKWSSYEQYF.

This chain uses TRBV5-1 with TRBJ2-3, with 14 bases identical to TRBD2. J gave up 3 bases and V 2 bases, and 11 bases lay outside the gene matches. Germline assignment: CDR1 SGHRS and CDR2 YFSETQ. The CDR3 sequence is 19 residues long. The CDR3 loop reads CASSLEGLAGVVGTDTQYF. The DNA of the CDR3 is TGCGCCAGCAGCTTAGAGGGACTAGCGGGAGTGGTAGGGACAGATACGCAGTATTTT.

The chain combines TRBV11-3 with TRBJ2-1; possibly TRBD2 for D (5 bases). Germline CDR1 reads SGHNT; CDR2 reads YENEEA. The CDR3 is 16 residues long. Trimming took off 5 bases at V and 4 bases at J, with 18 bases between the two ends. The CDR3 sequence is CASSPSGKSFYNEQFF. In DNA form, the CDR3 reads TGTGCCAGCAGCCCCTCCGGGAAGTCCTTTTACAATGAGCAGTTCTTC.

This CDR3 is CASRSGGSTDTQYF. In DNA, the CDR3 is TGCGCCAGCCGTAGCGGGGGTAGCACAGATACGCAGTATTTT. The chain recombines TRBV5-1 with TRBJ2-3; 9 bases match TRBD2. With V trimmed by 7 bases and J by 0 bases, 3 bases remained unmatched. The CDR3 runs to 14 residues. Germline V gene sequence: CDR1 SGHRS, CDR2 YFSETQ.